The subject of this entry is one T cell receptor beta chain. The data are from a study of OX40 agonist ivuxolimab in advanced cancers. Patients were ruled out by autoimmune disease history or systemic immunosuppression. The V gene's germline CDR1 is MDHEN and CDR2 SYDVKM. This CDR3 spans 13 amino acids. Losses at the gene ends were 11 bases for V and 7 bases for J; bases not matched to a gene: 9. Libraries were prepared by immunoSEQ multiplex PCR; TCRdb keeps only in-frame clonotypes and omits some of them. Of about 100,000 clones detected, 85% to 95% appear once; the ten largest clones hold 1% to 1.5%.

The V gene is TRBV28, the J gene TRBJ1-1; TRBD1 aligns across 11 bases. The sequences come from CD4+ or CD8+ T cells sorted from blood, collected in a trial of the OX40 agonist ivuxolimab. This clonotype was obtained from an adult with an advanced solid tumor such as melanoma, head and neck, liver or kidney cancer. CDR3 nucleotides: TGTGCCTGTACCGGACAGGGGGCTTTTGAAGCTTTCTTT. Translating it yields CACTGQGAFEAFF. Based on the CDR3 plus reference TRBV28 and TRBJ1-1, the full variable domain is DVKVTQSSRYLVKRTGEKVFLECVQDMDHENMFWYRQDPGLGLRLIYFSYDVKMKEKGDIPEGYSVSREKKERFSLILESASTNQTSMYLCACTGQGAFEAFFGQGTRLTVV.